The rows below give T cell receptor beta chains drawn from one sample of a study of cytomegalovirus exposure and HLA in healthy donors. Method: immunoSEQ multiplex PCR; TCRdb's copy keeps in-frame clones and lacks some. Recorded for this sample: about 77,000 clones. The sample taken for sequencing was PBMCs. The receptor set was obtained from a man aged 45-65 years in good health and CMV-seropositive. Each CDR3 is given with its conserved first and last residue. The D gene is left open where the match is weak.

j_call d_call v_call cdr3_aa cdr3_nt
TRBJ2-5 - TRBV5-6 CASSLGGKEQYF TGTGCCAGCAGCTTGGGAGGGAAGGAACAGTACTTC
TRBJ1-1 - TRBV5-4 CASSLDTSRDTEAFF TGTGCCAGCAGCTTGGACACAAGCCGGGACACTGAAGCTTTCTTT
TRBJ1-5 - TRBV19 CAGAAHSNQPQHF TGCGCCGGGGCTGCTCATAGCAATCAGCCCCAGCATTTT
TRBJ1-2 TRBD1 TRBV9 CASSVATGPNYGYTF TGTGCCAGCAGCGTAGCGACAGGGCCTAACTATGGCTACACCTTC
TRBJ1-1 TRBD1 TRBV5-1 CASSASTGGQTEAFF TGCGCCAGCAGCGCCTCGACAGGGGGGCAGACTGAAGCTTTCTTT
TRBJ1-1 - TRBV2 CASSGGPLPRNAFF TGTGCCAGCAGTGGAGGGCCACTACCCCGAAATGCTTTCTTT
TRBJ1-6 TRBD1 TRBV7-2 CASSSGQGVSAPLHF TGTGCCAGCAGCTCGGGACAGGGGGTTAGTGCACCCCTCCACTTT
TRBJ2-1 TRBD2 TRBV7-8 CASTRLASYNEQFF TGTGCCAGCACGCGACTAGCGTCCTACAATGAGCAGTTCTTC
TRBJ1-5 - TRBV30 CAWSALNRNQPQHF TGTGCCTGGAGTGCCCTGAACAGAAATCAGCCCCAGCATTTT
TRBJ2-5 - TRBV4-1 CASSPWEVGQETQYF TGCGCCAGCAGCCCTTGGGAGGTAGGGCAAGAGACCCAGTACTTC
TRBJ1-3 TRBD1 TRBV9 CASSVGPGDSSGNTIYF TGTGCCAGCAGCGTAGGACCTGGGGACAGCTCTGGAAACACCATATATTTT
TRBJ2-2 - TRBV19 CASSAHTGNTGELFF TGTGCCAGTAGTGCCCACACAGGGAACACCGGGGAGCTGTTTTTT
TRBJ1-3 - TRBV4-1 CASSQGTPSNGNTIYF TGCGCCAGCAGCCAAGGCACGCCTTCTAATGGAAACACCATATATTTT
TRBJ2-3 - TRBV5-1 CASSSLSRDTQYF TGCGCCAGCAGTTCACTGAGTCGAGATACGCAGTATTTT
TRBJ1-1 - TRBV5-1 CASSLRGLNTEAFF TGCGCCAGCAGCTTGAGAGGTTTGAACACTGAAGCTTTCTTT
TRBJ2-5 - TRBV29-1 CSVGVGTGTYF -
TRBJ1-1 - TRBV19 CASRNSGEGGTEAFF TGTGCCAGTAGAAATTCTGGGGAGGGAGGCACTGAAGCTTTCTTT
TRBJ2-5 TRBD1 TRBV14 CASSSLRGRDQTQYF TGTGCCAGCAGCTCACTCAGGGGGCGCGACCAGACCCAGTACTTC
TRBJ2-1 - TRBV9 CASSVGGERGNEQFF TGTGCCAGCAGCGTAGGCGGGGAGAGAGGCAATGAGCAGTTCTTC
TRBJ1-2 TRBD1 TRBV5-6 CASSLWTAGGLNGYTF TGTGCCAGCAGCCTATGGACAGCAGGGGGGTTGAATGGCTACACCTTC
TRBJ1-1 - TRBV19 CASSPNDRPSGEAFF TGTGCCAGTAGTCCCAACGACAGACCGTCCGGTGAAGCTTTCTTT
TRBJ1-2 - TRBV19 CASSYDRTVTYGYTF TGTGCCAGTAGCTACGACAGGACTGTGACCTATGGCTACACCTTC
TRBJ1-1 TRBD1 TRBV5-1 CASSFSTGQTNTEAFF TGCGCCAGCAGCTTTTCAACGGGACAGACGAACACTGAAGCTTTCTTT
TRBJ1-2 - TRBV6-5 CASSYDRNYGYTF TGTGCCAGCAGTTACGACAGAAACTATGGCTACACCTTC
TRBJ1-2 TRBD1 TRBV5-1 CASSAEWDRRFGGYTF TGCGCCAGCAGCGCGGAGTGGGACAGGAGGTTTGGTGGCTACACCTTC
TRBJ2-1 - TRBV7-7 CASSLSTGDEQFF TGTGCCAGCAGCTTATCAACAGGAGATGAGCAGTTCTTC
TRBJ2-1 - TRBV9 CASSPSSGRSYNEQFF TGTGCCAGCAGCCCTTCATCGGGGAGGTCCTACAATGAGCAGTTCTTC
TRBJ2-1 - TRBV9 CASSYAGQYEQFF TGTGCCAGCAGCTACGCGGGACAGTATGAGCAGTTCTTC
TRBJ2-1 - TRBV7-2 CASMKGRPYNEQFF TGTGCCAGCATGAAGGGGAGGCCTTACAATGAGCAGTTCTTC